Shown below are 28 T cell receptor beta chains from a single sample sequenced in a study of T cells after posttransplantation cyclophosphamide. Using immunoSEQ multiplex PCR, the repertoire was profiled, and TCRdb retains in-frame clones only, with some absent. The sample includes around 18,000 clones, less than 85% seen only once; the top ten take 7.5% to 9.5%. The sample was memory CD4+ T cells sorted from blood. These receptors came from a man aged 30 to 39 in good health and a related stem cell transplant donor.

DNA for the CDR3: TGTGCCAGCAATACAGGGGGCCTGAGTATCCACGAGCAGTACTTC. This translates into CASNTGGLSIHEQYF. The rearrangement links TRBV6-1 to TRBJ2-5; the match to TRBD1 covers 9 bases. The DNA end is a closer match to TRBJ2-7, so the J assignment may be wrong. Per germline, CDR1 MNHNS and CDR2 SASEGT. This CDR3 is 15 amino acids long.

This chain connects TRBV9 to TRBJ2-7; 9 bases fit TRBD1. CDR1 and CDR2 from the germline V gene are SGDLS and YYNGEE. Germline trimming cut 2 bases from V and 5 bases from J; bases unmatched to any gene: 5. The CDR3 contains 14 residues. The CDR3: CASSVGQGGHEQYF. In DNA form, the CDR3 reads TGTGCCAGCAGCGTGGGACAGGGAGGCCACGAGCAGTACTTC.

This chain joins TRBV19 and TRBJ2-5, with 9 bases lining up with TRBD2. From germline, CDR1 is LNHDA and CDR2 SQIVND (reference sequence). The J segment lost 4 bases and the V segment lost 3 bases, leaving 15 bases of the junction unmatched. The CDR3 is 18 residues long. The CDR3 protein is CASSITPRLAGRGETQYF. CDR3 bases: TGTGCCAGTAGTATCACCCCGCGGCTAGCGGGGAGGGGAGAGACCCAGTACTTC.

The V and J genes are TRBV5-6 and TRBJ2-5, with 9 nucleotides matching TRBD2. Germline V gives CDR1 SGHDT, CDR2 YYEEEE. J was trimmed by 5 bases and V by 4 bases; bases with no gene match: 9. The CDR3 is 15 amino acids. CDR3 bases: TGTGCCAGCAGCCTGGGCGGGGGGGCCGTGGAGACCCAGTACTTC. Translated: CASSLGGGAVETQYF.

The chain uses TRBV6-6 and TRBJ1-3; 9 bases map to TRBD1. This CDR3 has 14 amino acids. Trimming cost V 6 bases and J 8 bases; bases outside gene matches: 8. The germline V gene has CDR1 MNHNY and CDR2 SVGAGI (reference sequence). The CDR3 reads CASSSMGQGYTIYF. The DNA of the CDR3 is TGTGCCAGCAGCTCCATGGGACAGGGCTACACCATATATTTT.

The J gene is TRBJ1-1, the V gene TRBV5-4; 7 bases are shared with TRBD1. CDR1 SGHNT and CDR2 YYREEE come from the germline V gene (reference sequence). The CDR3 extends over 14 amino acids. J lost 1 base, V lost 1 base, and 1 base had no gene match. The CDR3 spells CASSLRGPNTEAFF. In nucleotides, the CDR3 is TGTGCCAGCAGCTTGAGGGGGCCGAACACTGAAGCTTTCTTT.

The chain has TRBV11-1 and TRBJ1-1; 7 bases agree with TRBD1. Trimming removed 0 bases from V and 10 bases from J; junction bases left unmatched: 11. CDR3 size: 15 residues. Germline loops: CDR1 SGHAT, CDR2 FQDESV (reference sequence). CDR3 coding DNA: TGTGCCAGCAGCTTAGCCCGGGACAGTCCTTCGGGAGCTTTCTTT. Its translation: CASSLARDSPSGAFF.

The chain couples TRBV5-8 to TRBJ1-6; the D gene is possibly TRBD1 (5 bases). Trimming removed 4 bases from V and 7 bases from J, with 12 bases in between. Germline V gene data show CDR1 as SGHTS and CDR2 as YDEGEE. The CDR3 is made up of 14 amino acids. As DNA, the CDR3 is TGTGCCAGCAGCCTTTGGACAAACAATTCACCCCTCCACTTT. The encoded protein is CASSLWTNNSPLHF.

This clone was counted only a few times. The chain couples TRBV5-1 to TRBJ1-1; D is uncertain. The CDR3 consists of 13 residues. Germline CDR1 SGHRS, CDR2 YFSETQ. Trimming took 4 bases from V and 5 from J, leaving 12 bases between them. The CDR3 loop is CASSIDPGTEAFF. CDR3 DNA: TGCGCCAGCAGCATTGACCCCGGGACTGAAGCTTTCTTT.

This clone was recorded only once. The V gene is TRBV19, the J gene TRBJ2-7; D gene uncertain. The CDR3 runs 14 residues. V lost 0 bases and J lost 6, with 12 bases in between. The germline CDR1 and CDR2 sequences are LNHDA and SQIVND (reference sequence). CDR3 DNA sequence: TGTGCCAGTAGTATAGATGACGTAGCTACCGAGCAGTACTTC. Translated: CASSIDDVATEQYF.

The V call is TRBV5-5, the J call TRBJ1-5; 7 bases fit TRBD1. Trimming at V came to 3 bases and at J to 3 bases, leaving 15 bases not matched to a gene. This CDR3 region has 18 residues. CDR1 SGHKS and CDR2 YYEKEE come from the germline V gene (reference sequence). The CDR3 protein is CASSSFLYDRVLNQPQHF. The CDR3 DNA follows: TGTGCCAGCAGCTCATTCTTGTATGACAGGGTGCTCAATCAGCCCCAGCATTTT.

A word on this clone: A read error may account for a junction end that differs from germline. This same CDR3 is encoded by further DNA sequences in the sample. The rearrangement uses TRBV6-5 and TRBJ2-7; maybe TRBD2 (6 bases). CDR1 is MNHEY and CDR2 is SVGAGI in the germline V gene. CDR3 length equals 15 residues. The chain's CDR3 is CASSYSIEAGYEQYF. The CDR3 nucleotides are TGTGCCAGCAGTTACTCGATTGAGGCGGGGTACGAGCAGTACTTT.

This chain links TRBV7-8 with TRBJ2-1; D might be TRBD2 (5 bases). Germline CDR1 reads SGHVS; CDR2 reads FQNEAQ. The CDR3 loop spans 15 amino acids. Deletions cut 5 bases from V and 1 base from J, with 12 bases between. DNA for the CDR3: TGTGCCAGCAGCGCGACTACTGAATCCTACAATGAGCAGTTCTTC. It codes for CASSATTESYNEQFF. Together with reference TRBV7-8 and TRBJ2-1, the CDR3 gives the full variable domain: GAGVSQSPRYKVAKRGQDVALRCDPISGHVSLFWYQQALGQGPEFLTYFQNEAQLDKSGLPSDRFFAERPEGSVSTLKIQRTQQEDSAVYLCASSATTESYNEQFFGPGTRLTVL.

This chain joins TRBV7-2 and TRBJ2-1; 7 nucleotides agree with TRBD1. Trimming at V came to 6 bases and at J to 12 bases, leaving 11 bases not matched to a gene. Germline loops: CDR1 SGHTA, CDR2 FQGNSA. This CDR3 has 13 amino acids. As DNA, the CDR3 is TGTGCCAGCAGTCAAATTCCGGGACAGACGCAGTTCTTC. Protein: CASSQIPGQTQFF.

V gene TRBV5-1 combines with J gene TRBJ2-1; TRBD2 matches 13 bases. The V segment lost 3 bases and the J segment 7 bases; nucleotides outside the gene matches: 4. The germline CDR1 and CDR2 sequences are SGHRS and YFSETQ. The CDR3 sequence is 15 residues long. This CDR3 is CASSSGLAGSNEQFF. CDR3 sequence (DNA): TGCGCCAGCAGCTCGGGACTAGCGGGGAGTAATGAGCAGTTCTTC.

J is TRBJ2-1 and V is TRBV6-1, with a weak D call TRBD1 (6 bases). The CDR3 has 13 amino acids. CDR1 MNHNS and CDR2 SASEGT come from the germline V gene. The germline V and J ends were trimmed by 3 bases and 4 bases, with 7 bases remaining between them. CDR3: CASSDQGYNEQFF. CDR3 coding DNA: TGTGCCAGCAGTGATCAGGGGTACAATGAGCAGTTCTTC.

The chain couples TRBV2 to TRBJ2-3; D call uncertain. Germline V gene data show CDR1 as SNHLY and CDR2 as FYNNEI. With 6 bases removed from V and 3 bases from J, the gap between germline ends came to 10 bases. The CDR3 runs to 13 residues. The chain's CDR3 is CASRVVKTDTQYF. The CDR3 DNA sequence: TGTGCCAGCAGGGTAGTGAAAACAGATACGCAGTATTTT.

V usage is TRBV7-2 and J usage is TRBJ2-7; TRBD1 matches at 9 bases. The CDR3 has 15 amino acids. V lost 6 bases, J lost 0 bases, and 6 bases stayed unmatched. Germline values: CDR1 SGHTA, CDR2 FQGNSA. CDR3 in DNA: TGTGCCAGCAGACTACAGGGGGCCCCCTCCTACGAGCAGTACTTC. Its translation is CASRLQGAPSYEQYF.

J is TRBJ2-7 and V is TRBV7-9; D might be TRBD1 (5 bases). The CDR3 contains 14 residues. Germline V gives CDR1 SEHNR, CDR2 FQNEAQ (reference sequence). V lost 5 bases to trimming and J lost 2 bases, with 13 bases between them. DNA for the CDR3: TGTGCCAGCAGCCCTGATTTAGGGGCCTACGAGCAGTACTTC. Translating gives CASSPDLGAYEQYF.

The gene calls are TRBV11-1 and TRBJ1-3; 7 nucleotides line up with TRBD1. Germline lookup yields CDR1 SGHAT and CDR2 FQDESV (reference sequence). This CDR3 spans 16 amino acids. Trimming took 5 bases from V and 0 from J; bases not matched to a gene: 7. This CDR3 reads CASSAHDRVSGNTIYF. DNA for the CDR3: TGTGCCAGCAGCGCCCACGACAGGGTCTCTGGAAACACCATATATTTT.

This chain joins TRBV5-4 and TRBJ2-3, with D tentatively TRBD2 (5 bases). Germline lookup yields CDR1 SGHNT and CDR2 YYREEE (reference sequence). The CDR3 spans 15 residues. V lost 4 bases and J 4 bases, leaving 16 bases between the germline ends. The CDR3 protein is CASSPGWARADTQYF. The CDR3, as DNA: TGTGCCAGCAGCCCAGGTTGGGCGAGGGCAGATACGCAGTATTTT.

The chain recombines TRBV7-9 with TRBJ1-1, with D perhaps matching TRBD1 (6 bases). This CDR3 is 12 amino acids long. Trimming removed 6 bases from V and 4 bases from J, with 9 bases in between. CDR1 is SEHNR, CDR2 FQNEAQ, per germline (reference sequence). The CDR3 region has the DNA TGTGCCAGCAGACTGGACAGCACTGAAGCTTTCTTT. Its protein product is CASRLDSTEAFF.

In its sample, this clone was seen a few times. The V gene is TRBV5-1, the J gene TRBJ1-4; no clear D. This CDR3 region has 15 residues. The ends were cut back, 0 bases at V and 2 bases at J, with 8 bases in the middle. CDR1 and CDR2 (germline): SGHRS, YFSETQ. The CDR3 DNA follows: TGCGCCAGCAGCTTGGATGGGAGGACTAATGAAAAACTGTTTTTT. Translated, it gives CASSLDGRTNEKLFF.

This sequence joins TRBV5-1 and TRBJ2-7; 7 positions match TRBD1. Germline CDR1 SGHRS, CDR2 YFSETQ. This CDR3 is built from 17 residues. Trimming removed 1 base from V and 3 bases from J; junction bases left unmatched: 13. CDR3 nucleotide sequence: TGCGCCAGCAGCTTGTGGGCGTCAGGGGGAAGGGTCTACGAGCAGTACTTC. It specifies CASSLWASGGRVYEQYF.

The chain joins TRBV4-2 to TRBJ2-5; possibly TRBD2 for D (7 bases). The J call may be incorrect, as the DNA end agrees better with TRBJ2-7. This CDR3 has 15 amino acids. The germline V gene encodes CDR1 LGHNA and CDR2 YNFKEQ. In nucleotides, the CDR3 is TGTGCCAGCAGCCTGGCGGGGGCCGTTGTCTACGAGCAGTACTTC. Protein: CASSLAGAVVYEQYF.

The J gene is TRBJ1-2, the V gene TRBV7-8; D gene uncertain. V was trimmed by 1 base and J by 2 bases, leaving 8 bases between them. The CDR3 spans 14 residues. Germline CDR1 reads SGHVS; CDR2 reads FQNEAQ. The CDR3 nucleotides are TGTGCCAGCAGCTTAGTGGAGAGAAACTATGGCTACACCTTC. Translation: CASSLVERNYGYTF. The full variable domain, rest sourced from reference TRBV7-8 and TRBJ1-2, is GAGVSQSPRYKVAKRGQDVALRCDPISGHVSLFWYQQALGQGPEFLTYFQNEAQLDKSGLPSDRFFAERPEGSVSTLKIQRTQQEDSAVYLCASSLVERNYGYTFGSGTRLTVV.

This clone appeared once. The chain is built from TRBV15 and TRBJ2-2, with a weak D call TRBD2 (6 bases). Germline values: CDR1 LNHNV, CDR2 YYDKDF (reference sequence). The length of the CDR3 is 14 residues. The V and J ends lost 5 bases and 2 bases respectively, with 9 bases between them. The CDR3 DNA is TGTGCCACCAGCGGGCGGGGAAACACCGGGGAGCTGTTTTTT. It yields the protein CATSGRGNTGELFF.

This clone was found a few times. The chain uses TRBV5-8 and TRBJ2-2; 8 bases are shared with TRBD1. V dropped 3 bases and J dropped 4; count of bases not matched to a gene: 8. CDR3 length: 16 residues. CDR1 SGHTS and CDR2 YDEGEE come from the germline V gene. DNA for the CDR3: TGTGCCAGCAGCTCTGCACAGGGGGTGGGCACCGGGGAGCTGTTTTTT. Translated, it gives CASSSAQGVGTGELFF.